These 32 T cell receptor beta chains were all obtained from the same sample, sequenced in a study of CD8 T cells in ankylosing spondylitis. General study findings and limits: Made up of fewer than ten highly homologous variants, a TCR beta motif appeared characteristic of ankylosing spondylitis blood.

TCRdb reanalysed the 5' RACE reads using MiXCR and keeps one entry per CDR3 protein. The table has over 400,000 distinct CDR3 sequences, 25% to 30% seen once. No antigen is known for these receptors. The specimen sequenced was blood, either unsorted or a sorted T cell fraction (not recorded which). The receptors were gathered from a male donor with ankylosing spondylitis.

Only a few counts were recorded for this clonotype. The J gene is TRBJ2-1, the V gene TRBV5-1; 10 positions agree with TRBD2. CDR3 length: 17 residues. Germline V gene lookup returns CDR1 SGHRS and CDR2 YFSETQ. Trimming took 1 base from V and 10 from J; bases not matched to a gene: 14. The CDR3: CASSLLLAGRGRGEQFF. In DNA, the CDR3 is TGCGCCAGCAGCTTGTTACTAGCGGGAAGAGGTCGTGGCGAGCAGTTCTTC. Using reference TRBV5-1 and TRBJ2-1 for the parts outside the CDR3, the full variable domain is KAGVTQTPRYLIKTRGQQVTLSCSPISGHRSVSWYQQTPGQGLQFLFEYFSETQRNKGNFPGRFSGRQFSNSRSEMNVSTLELGDSALYLCASSLLLAGRGRGEQFFGPGTRLTVL.

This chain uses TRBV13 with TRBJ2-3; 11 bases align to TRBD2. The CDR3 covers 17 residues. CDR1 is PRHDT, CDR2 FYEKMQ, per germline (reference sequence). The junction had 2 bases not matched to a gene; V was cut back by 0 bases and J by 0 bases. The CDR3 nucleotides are TGTGCCAGCAGCTTAGGGTGGACTAGCGGGAGCACAGATACGCAGTATTTT. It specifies CASSLGWTSGSTDTQYF.

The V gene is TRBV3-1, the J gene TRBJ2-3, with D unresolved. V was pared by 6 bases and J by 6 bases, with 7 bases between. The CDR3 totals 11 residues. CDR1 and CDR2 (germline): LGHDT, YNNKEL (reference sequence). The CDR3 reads CASSNYDTQYF. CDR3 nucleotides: TGTGCCAGCAGTAATTATGATACGCAGTATTTT.

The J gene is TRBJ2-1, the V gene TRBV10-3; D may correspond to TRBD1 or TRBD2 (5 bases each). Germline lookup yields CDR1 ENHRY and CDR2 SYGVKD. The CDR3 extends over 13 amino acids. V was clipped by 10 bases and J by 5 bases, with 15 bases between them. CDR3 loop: CATTPRGDNEQFF. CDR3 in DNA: TGTGCCACCACCCCCAGAGGGGACAATGAGCAGTTCTTC.

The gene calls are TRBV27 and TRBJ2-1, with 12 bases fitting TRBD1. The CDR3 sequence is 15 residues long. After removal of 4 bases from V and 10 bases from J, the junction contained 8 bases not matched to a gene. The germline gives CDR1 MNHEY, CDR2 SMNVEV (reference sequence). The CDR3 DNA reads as TGTGCCAGCAGTTCCACCCCCGGGACAGGGGGCGAGCAGTTCTTC. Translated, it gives CASSSTPGTGGEQFF.

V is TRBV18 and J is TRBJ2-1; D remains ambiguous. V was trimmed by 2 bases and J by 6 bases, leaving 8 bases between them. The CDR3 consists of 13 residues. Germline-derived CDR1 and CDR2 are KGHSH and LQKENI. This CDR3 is CASSPGLSNEQFF. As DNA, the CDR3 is TGTGCCAGCTCACCAGGGTTAAGCAATGAGCAGTTCTTC.

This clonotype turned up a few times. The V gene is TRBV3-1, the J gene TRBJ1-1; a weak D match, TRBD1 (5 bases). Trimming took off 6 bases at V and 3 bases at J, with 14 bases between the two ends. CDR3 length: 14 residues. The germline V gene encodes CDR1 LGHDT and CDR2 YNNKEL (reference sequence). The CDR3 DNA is TGTGCCAGCAGTCGACAGACTTTTCACACTGAAGCTTTCTTT. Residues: CASSRQTFHTEAFF.

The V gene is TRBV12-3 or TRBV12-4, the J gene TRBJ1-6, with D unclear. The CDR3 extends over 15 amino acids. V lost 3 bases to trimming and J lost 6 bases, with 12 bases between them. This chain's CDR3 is CASSLEIPPNSPLHF. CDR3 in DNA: TGTGCCAGCAGTTTGGAAATCCCACCTAATTCACCCCTCCACTTT.

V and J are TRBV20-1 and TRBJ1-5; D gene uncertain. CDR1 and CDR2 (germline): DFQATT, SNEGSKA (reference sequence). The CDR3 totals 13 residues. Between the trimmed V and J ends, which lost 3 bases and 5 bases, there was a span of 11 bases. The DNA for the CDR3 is TGCAGTGCTAGCCCCCAGAGGGATCAGCCCCAGCATTTT. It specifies CSASPQRDQPQHF.

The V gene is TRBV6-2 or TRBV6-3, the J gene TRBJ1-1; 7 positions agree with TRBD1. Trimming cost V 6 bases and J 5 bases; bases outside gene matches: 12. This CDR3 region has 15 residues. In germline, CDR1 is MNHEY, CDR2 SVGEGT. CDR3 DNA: TGTGCCAGCAGGCACGACAGGGCACAGTCGACTGAAGCTTTCTTT. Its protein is CASRHDRAQSTEAFF.

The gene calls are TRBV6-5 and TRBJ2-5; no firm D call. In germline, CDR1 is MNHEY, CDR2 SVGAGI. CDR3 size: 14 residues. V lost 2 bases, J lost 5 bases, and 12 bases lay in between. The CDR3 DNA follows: TGTGCCAGCAGTTACGGGCGTCGGTGGGAGACCCAGTACTTC. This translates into CASSYGRRWETQYF.

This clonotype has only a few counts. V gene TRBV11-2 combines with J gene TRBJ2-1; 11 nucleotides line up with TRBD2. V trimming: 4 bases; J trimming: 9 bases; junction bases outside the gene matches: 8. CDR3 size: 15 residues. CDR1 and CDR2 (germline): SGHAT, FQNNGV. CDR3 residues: CASSSLAGGQVEQFF. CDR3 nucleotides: TGTGCCAGCAGCTCTCTAGCGGGAGGTCAAGTTGAGCAGTTCTTC.

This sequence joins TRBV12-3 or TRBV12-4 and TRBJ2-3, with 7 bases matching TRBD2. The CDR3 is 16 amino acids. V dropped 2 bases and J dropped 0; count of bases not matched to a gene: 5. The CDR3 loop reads CASSLMSSGSTDTQYF. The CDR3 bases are TGTGCCAGCAGTTTAATGTCTAGCGGCAGCACAGATACGCAGTATTTT.

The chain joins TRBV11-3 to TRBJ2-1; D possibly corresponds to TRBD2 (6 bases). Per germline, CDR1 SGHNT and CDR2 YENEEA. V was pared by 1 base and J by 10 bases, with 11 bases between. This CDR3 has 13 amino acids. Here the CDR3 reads CASSLVGGVEQFF. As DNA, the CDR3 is TGTGCCAGCAGCTTAGTGGGGGGAGTCGAGCAGTTCTTC.

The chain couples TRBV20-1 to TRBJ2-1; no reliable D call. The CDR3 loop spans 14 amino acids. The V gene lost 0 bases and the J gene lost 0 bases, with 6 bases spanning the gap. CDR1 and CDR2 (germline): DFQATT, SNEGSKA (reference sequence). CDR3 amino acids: CSARDKFSYNEQFF. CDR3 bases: TGCAGTGCTAGAGACAAATTCTCCTACAATGAGCAGTTCTTC.

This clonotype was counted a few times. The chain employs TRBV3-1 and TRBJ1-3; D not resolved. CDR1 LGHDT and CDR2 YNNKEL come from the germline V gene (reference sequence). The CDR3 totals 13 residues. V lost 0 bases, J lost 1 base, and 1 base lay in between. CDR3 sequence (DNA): TGTGCCAGCAGCCAAGAATCTGGAAACACCATATATTTT. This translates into CASSQESGNTIYF.

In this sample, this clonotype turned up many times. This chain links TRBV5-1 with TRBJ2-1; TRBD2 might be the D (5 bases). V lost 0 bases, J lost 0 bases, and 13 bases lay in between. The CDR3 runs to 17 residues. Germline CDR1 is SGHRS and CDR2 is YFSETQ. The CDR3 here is CASSLDPGVPSYNEQFF. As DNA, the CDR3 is TGCGCCAGCAGCTTGGACCCCGGGGTTCCCTCCTACAATGAGCAGTTCTTC. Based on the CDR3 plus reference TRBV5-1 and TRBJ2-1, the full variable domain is KAGVTQTPRYLIKTRGQQVTLSCSPISGHRSVSWYQQTPGQGLQFLFEYFSETQRNKGNFPGRFSGRQFSNSRSEMNVSTLELGDSALYLCASSLDPGVPSYNEQFFGPGTRLTVL.

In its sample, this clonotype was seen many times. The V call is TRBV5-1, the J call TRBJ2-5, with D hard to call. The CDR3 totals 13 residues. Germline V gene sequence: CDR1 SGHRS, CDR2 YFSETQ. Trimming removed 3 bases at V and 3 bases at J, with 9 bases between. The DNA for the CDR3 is TGCGCCAGCAGCTGGACCCCAAAAGAGACCCAGTACTTC. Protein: CASSWTPKETQYF.

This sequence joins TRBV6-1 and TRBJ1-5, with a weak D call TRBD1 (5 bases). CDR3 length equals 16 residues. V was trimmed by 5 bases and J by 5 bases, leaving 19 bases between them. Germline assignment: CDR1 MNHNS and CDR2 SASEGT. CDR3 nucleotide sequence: TGTGCCAGCAGTCCCAATCACGGGGGGGAAGATCAGCCCCAGCATTTT. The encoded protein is CASSPNHGGEDQPQHF.

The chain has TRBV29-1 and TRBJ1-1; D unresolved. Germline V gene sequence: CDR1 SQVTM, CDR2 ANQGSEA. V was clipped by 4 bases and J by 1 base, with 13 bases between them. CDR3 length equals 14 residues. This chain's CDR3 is CSVVVISGNTEAFF. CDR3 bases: TGCAGCGTTGTAGTGATTTCTGGGAACACTGAAGCTTTCTTT.

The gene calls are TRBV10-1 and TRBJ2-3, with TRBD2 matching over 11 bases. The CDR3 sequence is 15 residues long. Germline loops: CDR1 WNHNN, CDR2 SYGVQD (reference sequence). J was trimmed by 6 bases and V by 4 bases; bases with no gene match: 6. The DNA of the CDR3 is TGCGCCAGCAGTGTGACTAGCGGGAATCGGGATACGCAGTATTTT. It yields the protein CASSVTSGNRDTQYF.

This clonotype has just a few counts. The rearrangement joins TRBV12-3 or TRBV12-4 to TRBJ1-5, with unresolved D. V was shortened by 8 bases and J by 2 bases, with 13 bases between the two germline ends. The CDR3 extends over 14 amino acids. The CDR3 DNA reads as TGTGCCAGCTCCTTTGGGTTTGGCAATCAGCCCCAGCATTTT. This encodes CASSFGFGNQPQHF.

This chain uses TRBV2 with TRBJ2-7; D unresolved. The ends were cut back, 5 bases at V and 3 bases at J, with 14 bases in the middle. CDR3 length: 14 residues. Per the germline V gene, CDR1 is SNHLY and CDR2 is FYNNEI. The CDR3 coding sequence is TGTGCCAGCAGTCCCGCGGTTACAGACTACGAGCAGTACTTC. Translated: CASSPAVTDYEQYF.

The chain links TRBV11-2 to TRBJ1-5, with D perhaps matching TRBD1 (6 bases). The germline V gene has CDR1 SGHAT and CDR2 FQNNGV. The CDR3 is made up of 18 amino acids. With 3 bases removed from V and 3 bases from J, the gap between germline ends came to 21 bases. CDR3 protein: CASSLNLASGVLNQPQHF. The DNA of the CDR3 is TGTGCCAGCAGCTTGAATCTAGCCTCAGGGGTCCTCAATCAGCCCCAGCATTTT.

The CDR3 DNA follows: TGTGCCAGCAGCCTTTACCGGGGACAGGGGGCCGATGAGCAGTTCTTC. Translation gives CASSLYRGQGADEQFF. The rearrangement uses TRBV7-2 and TRBJ2-1, with TRBD1 identical over 12 bases. V was pared by 5 bases and J by 8 bases, with 10 bases of the junction left unmatched. This CDR3 comprises 16 residues. The germline V gene has CDR1 SGHTA and CDR2 FQGNSA.

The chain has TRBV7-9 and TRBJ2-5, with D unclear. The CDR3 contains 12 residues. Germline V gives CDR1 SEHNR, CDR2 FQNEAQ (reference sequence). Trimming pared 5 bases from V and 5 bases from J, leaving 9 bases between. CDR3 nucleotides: TGTGCCAGCAGCCGTTCTGGGGAGACCCAGTACTTC. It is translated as CASSRSGETQYF.

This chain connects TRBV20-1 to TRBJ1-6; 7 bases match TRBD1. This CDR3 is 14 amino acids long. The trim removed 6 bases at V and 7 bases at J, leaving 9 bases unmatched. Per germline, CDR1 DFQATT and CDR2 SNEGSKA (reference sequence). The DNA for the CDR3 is TGCAGTGCAAGTTCCGGGACAGCAAATTCACCCCTCCACTTT. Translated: CSASSGTANSPLHF.

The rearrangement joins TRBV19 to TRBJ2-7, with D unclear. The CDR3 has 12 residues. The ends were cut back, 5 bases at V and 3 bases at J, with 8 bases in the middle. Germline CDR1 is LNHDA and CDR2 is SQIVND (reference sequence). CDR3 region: CASSDPRYEQYF. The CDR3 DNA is TGTGCCAGTAGTGACCCCCGCTACGAGCAGTACTTC.

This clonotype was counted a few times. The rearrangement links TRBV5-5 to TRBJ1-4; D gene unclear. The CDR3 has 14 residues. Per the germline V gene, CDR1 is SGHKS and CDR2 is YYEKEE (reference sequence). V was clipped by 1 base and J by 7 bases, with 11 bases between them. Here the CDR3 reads CASSLRGPSEKLFF. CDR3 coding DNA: TGTGCCAGCAGCTTGAGAGGGCCGAGTGAAAAACTGTTTTTT.

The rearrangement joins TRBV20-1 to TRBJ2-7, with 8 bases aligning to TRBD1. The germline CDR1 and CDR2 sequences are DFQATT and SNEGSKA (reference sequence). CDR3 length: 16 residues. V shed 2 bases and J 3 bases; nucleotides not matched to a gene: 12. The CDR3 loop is CSARSGGTGRIYEQYF. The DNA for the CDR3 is TGCAGTGCTAGATCCGGAGGGACAGGACGAATCTACGAGCAGTACTTC.

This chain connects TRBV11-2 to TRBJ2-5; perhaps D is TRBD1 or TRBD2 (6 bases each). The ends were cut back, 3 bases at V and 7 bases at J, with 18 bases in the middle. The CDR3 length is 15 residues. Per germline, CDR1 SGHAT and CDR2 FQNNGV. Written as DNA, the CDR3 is TGTGCCAGCAGCTTCCGGGGGCTAGTCGAGGGGACCCAGTACTTC. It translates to CASSFRGLVEGTQYF.

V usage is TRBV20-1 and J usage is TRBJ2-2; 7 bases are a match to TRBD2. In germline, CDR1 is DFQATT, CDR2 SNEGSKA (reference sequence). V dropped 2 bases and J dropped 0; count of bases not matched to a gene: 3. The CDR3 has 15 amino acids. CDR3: CSARSGRANTGELFF. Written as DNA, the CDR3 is TGCAGTGCTAGATCTGGGAGGGCGAACACCGGGGAGCTGTTTTTT.